A single sample is the source of the 12 T cell receptor beta chains below, sequenced in a study of T cells in Graves' hyperthyroidism and ophthalmopathy. Template material for amplifying TCR beta CDR3 regions consisted of RNA transcripts. A set of HTBI primers served as the primers for a first-round RT-PCR of the TCR CDR3. TCRdb passed the multiplex PCR reads through MiXCR, listing each CDR3 protein once. The table shows fewer than 900,000 distinct CDR3 sequences, with roughly 17% occurring only once. The specimen sequenced was blood. The receptors shown here come from a man aged 18 to 29 with Graves' hyperthyroidism.

This clonotype showed up many times. The chain carries TRBV12-3 or TRBV12-4 and TRBJ2-1, with 11 bases that match TRBD2. The V and J ends lost 3 bases and 8 bases, in that order; junction bases with no gene match: 9. The CDR3 sequence is 16 residues long. The CDR3 nucleotides are TGTGCCAGCAGTTTGGTCACTAGCGGGGGAGGCGATGAGCAGTTCTTC. Its protein is CASSLVTSGGGDEQFF.

The J gene is TRBJ2-4, the V gene TRBV27, with D tentatively TRBD2 (5 bases). Trimming took off 4 bases at V and 1 base at J, with 17 bases between the two ends. This CDR3 spans 17 amino acids. In germline, CDR1 is MNHEY, CDR2 SMNVEV (reference sequence). The DNA of the CDR3 is TGTGCCAGCAGTTCCCGGGAACCGGTGGAGGCCAAAAACATTCAGTACTTC. As protein: CASSSREPVEAKNIQYF.

The chain has TRBV28 and TRBJ2-5; 7 nucleotides agree with TRBD2. The germline gives CDR1 MDHEN, CDR2 SYDVKM. The CDR3 loop spans 16 amino acids. After removal of 3 bases from V and 5 bases from J, the junction contained 12 bases not matched to a gene. CDR3 residues: CASSFSGRGVGETQYF. CDR3 in DNA: TGTGCCAGCAGTTTTTCAGGGAGGGGCGTGGGGGAGACCCAGTACTTC.

The table lists this clonotype with a count of one. A much larger clone is a single base away; this may be a read error. The genes are TRBV28 and TRBJ2-5; D might be TRBD1 or TRBD2, each matching 5 bases. There are 15 residues in the CDR3. With 9 bases removed from V and 5 bases from J, the gap between germline ends came to 22 bases. CDR1 and CDR2 (germline): MDHEN, SYDVKM. The CDR3 reads CASPGWQTVRETQYF. The CDR3 coding sequence is TGTGCCAGTCCGGGATGGCAGACAGTTAGGGAGACCCAGTACTTC.

The sample holds a few counts of this clonotype. The J gene is TRBJ2-7, the V gene TRBV9; a weak D match, TRBD2 (6 bases). V was shortened by 7 bases and J by 6 bases, with 26 bases between the two germline ends. This CDR3 comprises 16 residues. Germline loops: CDR1 SGDLS, CDR2 YYNGEE. As DNA, the CDR3 is TGTGCCAGCTCGCCCGCTCCGGGACTGGGGACGGGCGAGCAGTACTTC. Translated, it gives CASSPAPGLGTGEQYF.

J is TRBJ2-4 and V is TRBV7-2, with D possibly matching TRBD1 (5 bases). The V gene's germline CDR1 is SGHTA and CDR2 FQGNSA. Trimming pared 1 base from V and 3 bases from J, leaving 16 bases between. The CDR3 spans 17 residues. CDR3 bases: TGTGCCAGCAGCTTAGTTCAGGGCGGAGACTTCAAAAACATTCAGTACTTC. It encodes CASSLVQGGDFKNIQYF.

J is TRBJ2-7 and V is TRBV7-9, with D unresolved. Germline V gene lookup returns CDR1 SEHNR and CDR2 FQNEAQ (reference sequence). The CDR3 totals 13 residues. The V gene lost 2 bases and the J gene lost 2 bases, with 7 bases spanning the gap. This chain's CDR3 is CASSLLSTYEQYF. The CDR3, as DNA: TGTGCCAGCAGCTTATTATCCACCTACGAGCAGTACTTC.

This clonotype was seen many times. The chain combines TRBV28 with TRBJ2-1, with 13 positions matching TRBD2. The CDR3 covers 15 residues. Germline-derived CDR1 and CDR2 are MDHEN and SYDVKM. Trimming at V came to 6 bases and at J to 7 bases, leaving 6 bases not matched to a gene. CDR3 DNA: TGTGCCAGCAGCCTGACTAGCGGGAGGATTAATGAGCAGTTCTTC. This translates into CASSLTSGRINEQFF. Supplemented by reference TRBV28 and TRBJ2-1, the full variable domain reads DVKVTQSSRYLVKRTGEKVFLECVQDMDHENMFWYRQDPGLGLRLIYFSYDVKMKEKGDIPEGYSVSREKKERFSLILESASTNQTSMYLCASSLTSGRINEQFFGPGTRLTVL.

This clonotype was seen more than once but under ten times. The chain links TRBV5-5 to TRBJ2-7, with TRBD1 identical over 7 bases. The V segment lost 3 bases and the J segment 3 bases; nucleotides outside the gene matches: 6. The CDR3 is 14 residues long. Germline loops: CDR1 SGHKS, CDR2 YYEKEE (reference sequence). CDR3 in amino acids: CASSSPTGYYEQYF. CDR3 bases: TGTGCCAGCAGCTCCCCGACAGGGTACTACGAGCAGTACTTC.

This clonotype was observed a few times. The chain has TRBV18 and TRBJ2-5; 9 bases map to TRBD2. CDR3 length equals 13 residues. Per the germline V gene, CDR1 is KGHSH and CDR2 is LQKENI. The V and J ends lost 4 bases and 10 bases, in that order; junction bases with no gene match: 7. The CDR3 protein is CASSLAGEVNQYF. The CDR3 nucleotides are TGTGCCAGCTCACTAGCGGGAGAAGTCAACCAGTACTTC.

This clonotype showed up many times. J is TRBJ2-5 and V is TRBV7-9; TRBD2 aligns across 9 bases. The CDR3 runs to 13 residues. Germline V CDR1 and CDR2: SEHNR, FQNEAQ (reference sequence). V shed 0 bases and J 13 bases; nucleotides not matched to a gene: 6. The CDR3 DNA reads TGTGCCAGCAGCTTAGCCGGTGTTAGCGGGAGGTACTTC. Amino acid sequence: CASSLAGVSGRYF. Combining the CDR3 with reference TRBV7-9 and TRBJ2-5 gives the whole variable domain DTGVSQNPRHKITKRGQNVTFRCDPISEHNRLYWYRQTLGQGPEFLTYFQNEAQLEKSRLLSDRFSAERPKGSFSTLEIQRTEQGDSAMYLCASSLAGVSGRYFGPGTRLLVL.

Comment on this clonotype: One junction end disagrees with the germline gene, perhaps due to a read error. The V and J genes are TRBV20-1 and TRBJ2-3, with D possibly TRBD2 on 5 matching bases. CDR3 length: 14 amino acids. Germline-derived CDR1 and CDR2 are DFQATT and SNEGSKA (reference sequence). The CDR3 here is CSAPGRGMGDAQYF. CDR3 DNA: TGCAGTGCCCCAGGAAGAGGGATGGGAGATGCGCAGTATTTT.